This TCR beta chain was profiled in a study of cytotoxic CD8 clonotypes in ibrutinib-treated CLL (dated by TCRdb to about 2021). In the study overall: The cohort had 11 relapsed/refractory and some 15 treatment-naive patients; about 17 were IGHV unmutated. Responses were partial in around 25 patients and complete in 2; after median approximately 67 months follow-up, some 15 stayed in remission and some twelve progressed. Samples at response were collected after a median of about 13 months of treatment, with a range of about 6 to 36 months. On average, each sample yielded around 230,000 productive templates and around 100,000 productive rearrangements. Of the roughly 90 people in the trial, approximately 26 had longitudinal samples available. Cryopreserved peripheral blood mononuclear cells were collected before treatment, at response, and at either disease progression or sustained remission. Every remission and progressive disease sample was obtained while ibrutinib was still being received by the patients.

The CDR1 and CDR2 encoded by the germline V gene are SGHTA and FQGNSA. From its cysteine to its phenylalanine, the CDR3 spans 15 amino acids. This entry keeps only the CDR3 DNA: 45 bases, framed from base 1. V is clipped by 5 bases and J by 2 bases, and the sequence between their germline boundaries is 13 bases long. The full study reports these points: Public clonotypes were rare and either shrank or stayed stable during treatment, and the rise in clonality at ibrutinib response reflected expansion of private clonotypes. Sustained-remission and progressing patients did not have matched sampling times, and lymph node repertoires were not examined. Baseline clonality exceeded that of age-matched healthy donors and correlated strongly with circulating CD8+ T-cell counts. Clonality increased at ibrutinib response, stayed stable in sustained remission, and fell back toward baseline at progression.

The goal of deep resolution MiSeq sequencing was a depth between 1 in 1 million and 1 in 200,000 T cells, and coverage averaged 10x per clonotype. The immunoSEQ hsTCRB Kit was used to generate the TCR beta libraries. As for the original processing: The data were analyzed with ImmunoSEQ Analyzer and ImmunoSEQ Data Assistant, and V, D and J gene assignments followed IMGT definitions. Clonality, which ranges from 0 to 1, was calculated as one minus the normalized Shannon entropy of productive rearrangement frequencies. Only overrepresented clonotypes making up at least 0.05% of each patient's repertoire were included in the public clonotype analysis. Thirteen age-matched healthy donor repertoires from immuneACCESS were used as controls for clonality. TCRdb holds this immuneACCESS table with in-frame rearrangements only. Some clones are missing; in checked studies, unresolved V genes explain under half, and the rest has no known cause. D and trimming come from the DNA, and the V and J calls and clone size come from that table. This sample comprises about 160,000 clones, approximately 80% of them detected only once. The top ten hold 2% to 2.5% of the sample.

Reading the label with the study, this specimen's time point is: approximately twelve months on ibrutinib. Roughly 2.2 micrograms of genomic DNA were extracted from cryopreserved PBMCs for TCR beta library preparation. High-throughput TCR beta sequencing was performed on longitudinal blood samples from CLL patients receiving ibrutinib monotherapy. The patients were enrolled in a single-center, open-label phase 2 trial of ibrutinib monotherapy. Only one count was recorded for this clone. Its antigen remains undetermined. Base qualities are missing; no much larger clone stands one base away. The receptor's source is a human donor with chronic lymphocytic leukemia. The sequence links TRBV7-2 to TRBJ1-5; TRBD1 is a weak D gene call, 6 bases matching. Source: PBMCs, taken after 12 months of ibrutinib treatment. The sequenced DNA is TGTGCCAGCAGCCGGGACACCTCCGGCAATCAGCCCCAGCATTTT. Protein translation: CASSRDTSGNQPQHF.